This T cell receptor beta chain was found in a study of technical replicates of blood from several donors. TCRdb's copy holds only in-frame clones and misses some; the assay was immunoSEQ multiplex PCR. The sample has around 76,000 clones, around 90% seen once. CDR1 is SGHRS and CDR2 is YFSETQ in the germline V gene. The junction had 5 bases not matched to a gene; V was cut back by 5 bases and J by 2 bases. This CDR3 has 14 residues. The specimen sequenced was T cells isolated from PBMCs. The J gene is TRBJ2-5, the V gene TRBV5-1, with 8 bases that match TRBD2. The sequence was collected from a human donor in good health. CDR3 sequence (DNA): TGCGCCAGCAGGACAATAGCGGGGCAAGAGACCCAGTACTTC. Translation: CASRTIAGQETQYF.